This T cell receptor (beta chain) was identified during a study of Ad26.COV2.S vaccination and SARS-CoV-2 variants. On the study more broadly: Enrolled in COV1001, the donor was in the Ad26.COV2.S trial arm, which received the vaccine. Study-wide results and caveats: Recipients of vaccine and of placebo showed similar breadth of their non-spike TCR repertoires.

This table comes from immunoSEQ multiplex PCR, and its TCRdb copy is limited to in-frame clones, with some not included. The sample consists of some 370,000 clones, about 80% of them appearing once. A word on this clone: No antigen is known for it.

The treatment: approximately 18 received Ad26.COV2.S at low or high dose, single or two shots; several received placebo; per-sample allocation not given. Collection of samples fell on day 63 after the first vaccine or placebo injection. Built on an Ad26 vector, the vaccine expressed Wuhan-strain SARS-CoV-2 spike. Deletions cut 6 bases from V and 1 base from J, with 10 bases between. This CDR3 contains 14 residues. Germline V gives CDR1 MNHEY, CDR2 SVGAGI. The specimen comprised peripheral blood, sampled in a trial of Ad26.COV2.S vaccine versus placebo. The receptor was derived from a person aged 18-65 years who received the Ad26.COV2.S COVID-19 vaccine or a placebo. The chain employs TRBV6-5 and TRBJ1-5; tentatively, D is TRBD1 (6 bases). The CDR3 sequence is CASRQGYSNQPQHF. The CDR3 DNA follows: TGTGCCAGCAGACAGGGTTACAGCAATCAGCCCCAGCATTTT.